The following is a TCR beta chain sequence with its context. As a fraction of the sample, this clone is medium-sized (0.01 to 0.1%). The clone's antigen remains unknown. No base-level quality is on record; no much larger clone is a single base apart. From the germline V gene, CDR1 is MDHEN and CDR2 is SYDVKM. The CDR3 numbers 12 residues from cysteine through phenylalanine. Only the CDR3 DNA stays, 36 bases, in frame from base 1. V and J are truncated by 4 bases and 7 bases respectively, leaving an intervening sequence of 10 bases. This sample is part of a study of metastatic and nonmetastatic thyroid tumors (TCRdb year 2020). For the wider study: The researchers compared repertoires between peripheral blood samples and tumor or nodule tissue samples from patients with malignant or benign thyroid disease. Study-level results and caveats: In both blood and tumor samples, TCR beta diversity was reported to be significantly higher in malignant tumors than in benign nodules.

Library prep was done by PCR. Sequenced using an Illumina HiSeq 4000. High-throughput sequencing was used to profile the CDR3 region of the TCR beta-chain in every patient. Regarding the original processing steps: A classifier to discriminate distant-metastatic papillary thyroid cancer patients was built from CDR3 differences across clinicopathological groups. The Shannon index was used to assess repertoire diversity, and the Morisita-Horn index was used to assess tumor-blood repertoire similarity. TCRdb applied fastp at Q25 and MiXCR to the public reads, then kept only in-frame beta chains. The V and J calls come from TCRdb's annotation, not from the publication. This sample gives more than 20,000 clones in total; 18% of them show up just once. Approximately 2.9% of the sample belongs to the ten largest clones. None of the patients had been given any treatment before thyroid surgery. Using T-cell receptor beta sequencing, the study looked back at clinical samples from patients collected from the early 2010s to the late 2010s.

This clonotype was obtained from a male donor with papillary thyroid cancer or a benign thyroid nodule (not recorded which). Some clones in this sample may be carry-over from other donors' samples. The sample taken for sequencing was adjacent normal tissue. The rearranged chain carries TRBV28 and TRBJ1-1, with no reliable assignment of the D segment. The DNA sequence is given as TGTGCCAGCAGTTGGAGACAAGTTGAAGCTTTCTTT. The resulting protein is CASSWRQVEAFF. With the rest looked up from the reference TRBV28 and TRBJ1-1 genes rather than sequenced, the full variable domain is DVKVTQSSRYLVKRTGEKVFLECVQDMDHENMFWYRQDPGLGLRLIYFSYDVKMKEKGDIPEGYSVSREKKERFSLILESASTNQTSMYLCASSWRQVEAFFGQGTRLTVV.